What follows are 16 T cell receptor beta chains derived from one specimen sequenced in a study of T cell responses to AZD1222 COVID-19 vaccine. TCRdb's copy holds only in-frame clones and misses some; the assay was immunoSEQ multiplex PCR. The sample holds roughly 130,000 clones, about 90% seen once. Source: peripheral blood, taken on day 0 of AZD1222 vaccination. These receptor sequences come from an adult in good health.

V and J are TRBV5-1 and TRBJ1-1; 9 nucleotides align to TRBD1. Trimming at V came to 3 bases and at J to 4 bases, leaving 1 base not matched to a gene. Germline assignment: CDR1 SGHRS and CDR2 YFSETQ. This CDR3 region has 13 residues. This CDR3 reads CASSSTGGTEAFF. DNA for the CDR3: TGCGCCAGCAGCTCGACAGGGGGCACTGAAGCTTTCTTT.

The gene calls are TRBV28 and TRBJ2-5, with TRBD2 matching 7 bases. Germline assignment: CDR1 MDHEN and CDR2 SYDVKM. This CDR3 contains 13 residues. V lost 7 bases, J lost 5 bases, and 7 bases stayed unmatched. CDR3 amino acids: CASNKSGRETQYF. In nucleotides, the CDR3 is TGTGCCAGCAATAAGTCCGGGAGGGAGACCCAGTACTTC.

V gene TRBV4-3 combines with J gene TRBJ2-5, with 10 bases fitting TRBD2. V trimming: 0 bases; J trimming: 11 bases; junction bases outside the gene matches: 9. Germline loops: CDR1 LGHNA, CDR2 YSLEER. The CDR3 is 15 residues long. CDR3 bases: TGCGCCAGCAGCCAAGACGTAGCGGGGGGTCCCGGGCAGTACTTC. Translation gives CASSQDVAGGPGQYF.

This clone occurred once. The chain couples TRBV7-3 to TRBJ2-2; 7 bases are shared with TRBD1. Germline V gene lookup returns CDR1 SGHTA and CDR2 FQGTGA. V was pared by 4 bases and J by 6 bases, with 5 bases of the junction left unmatched. This CDR3 is 14 amino acids long. Here the CDR3 reads CASSWLQGSGELFF. The CDR3 DNA reads as TGTGCCAGCAGCTGGTTACAGGGGTCCGGGGAGCTGTTTTTT.

The chain uses TRBV29-1 and TRBJ2-2; TRBD1 agrees at 7 bases. Unmatched junction bases numbered 2, after V lost 4 bases and J lost 3 bases. This CDR3 region has 13 residues. Germline V gene data show CDR1 as SQVTM and CDR2 as ANQGSEA. The CDR3 nucleotides are TGCAGCGTTGGGGACAGATACACCGGGGAGCTGTTTTTT. Translating gives CSVGDRYTGELFF.

CDR3 DNA sequence: TGTGCCAGCTCACAAGGACCTTTAGATACGCAGTATTTT. Its translation is CASSQGPLDTQYF. The genes are TRBV18 and TRBJ2-3; D not certain. V was trimmed by 4 bases and J by 5 bases, leaving 10 bases between them. The CDR3 spans 13 residues. Germline-derived CDR1 and CDR2 are KGHSH and LQKENI.

This sequence joins TRBV7-2 and TRBJ2-2; D gene uncertain. From germline, CDR1 is SGHTA and CDR2 FQGNSA. This CDR3 contains 14 residues. V gave up 5 bases and J gave up 3 bases, with 10 bases separating them. CDR3 in DNA: TGTGCCAGCAGCCCTACAGTCTACACCGGGGAGCTGTTTTTT. Its protein is CASSPTVYTGELFF.

The chain carries TRBV3-1 (or the pseudogene TRBV3-2) and TRBJ1-5, with no clear D. This CDR3 is built from 21 residues. V dropped 5 bases and J dropped 2 bases, with 31 bases sitting between them. Germline assignment: CDR1 LGHDT and CDR2 YNNKEL (reference sequence). The CDR3 DNA sequence: TGTGCCAGCAGCTTCGTCGAAATCCGGCCAGAGCGGACCTATGGCAATCAGCCCCAGCATTTT. Translation gives CASSFVEIRPERTYGNQPQHF.

This clone appeared once. The rearrangement links TRBV11-2 to TRBJ2-7; no clear D gene. V was trimmed by 1 base and J by 6 bases, leaving 16 bases between them. The CDR3 spans 15 residues. From germline, CDR1 is SGHAT and CDR2 FQNNGV. The CDR3 region has the DNA TGTGCCAGCAGCTTAGGAGGAGCGACGGCTGTCGAGCAGTACTTC. Translation: CASSLGGATAVEQYF.

The chain is built from TRBV10-3 and TRBJ1-1; possible D gene TRBD1, 6 bases. CDR1 ENHRY and CDR2 SYGVKD come from the germline V gene. Between the trimmed V and J ends, which lost 0 bases and 0 bases, there was a span of 8 bases. This CDR3 is built from 15 residues. The CDR3 DNA is TGTGCCATCAGTGAGTCGGCAGGGGTGAACACTGAAGCTTTCTTT. This translates into CAISESAGVNTEAFF.

The V gene is TRBV18, the J gene TRBJ2-1, with a weak D call TRBD1 (6 bases). Trimming took 6 bases from V and 7 from J, leaving 19 bases between them. Germline V gene sequence: CDR1 KGHSH, CDR2 LQKENI. The CDR3 contains 15 residues. The CDR3 DNA reads as TGTGCCAGCTCTTCAGGGGAGCTCTCTGGAAATGAGCAGTTCTTC. Amino acids: CASSSGELSGNEQFF.

This clone was counted a single time. The chain is built from TRBV5-4 and TRBJ2-1; weak D call: TRBD2 (5 bases). The V gene lost 0 bases and the J gene lost 2 bases, with 9 bases spanning the gap. CDR1 is SGHNT, CDR2 YYREEE, per germline (reference sequence). The CDR3 sequence is 15 residues long. CDR3 residues: CASSLAGVTYNEQFF. Here the CDR3 DNA reads TGTGCCAGCAGCTTGGCCGGGGTCACCTACAATGAGCAGTTCTTC. Together with reference TRBV5-4 and TRBJ2-1, the CDR3 gives the full variable domain: ETGVTQSPTHLIKTRGQQVTLRCSSQSGHNTVSWYQQALGQGPQFIFQYYREEENGRGNFPPRFSGLQFPNYSSELNVNALELDDSALYLCASSLAGVTYNEQFFGPGTRLTVL.

This clone came up once. At one end the junction does not follow the germline gene, possibly because of a read error. J is TRBJ2-7 and V is TRBV2, with a possible D match to TRBD2 (5 bases). The CDR3 sequence is 10 residues long. Germline values: CDR1 SNHLY, CDR2 FYNNEI. CDR3 loop: CASSDRGYGF. CDR3 sequence (DNA): TGTGCCAGCAGTGACCGGGGTTACGGTTTC.

The chain uses TRBV7-6 and TRBJ1-4; TRBD1 agrees at 8 bases. CDR1 is SGHVS, CDR2 FNYEAQ, per germline. The CDR3 covers 14 residues. The V gene end was trimmed by 4 bases and the J gene end by 7 bases; junction bases not matched to a gene: 5. As DNA, the CDR3 is TGTGCCAGCAGCTATCAGGGGGCAAGTGAAAAACTGTTTTTT. Translation: CASSYQGASEKLFF.

The CDR3 DNA is TGTGCCAGCAGCGGGGGCCGGGCCCTGGATGTATATGGCTACACCTTC. Translated, it gives CASSGGRALDVYGYTF. V is TRBV7-9 and J is TRBJ1-2; a weak D match, TRBD1 (6 bases). The CDR3 totals 16 residues. Trimming took off 5 bases at V and 5 bases at J, with 21 bases between the two ends. The germline CDR1 and CDR2 sequences are SEHNR and FQNEAQ (reference sequence).

The chain recombines TRBV5-1 with TRBJ2-5; 11 bases agree with TRBD2. Germline lookup yields CDR1 SGHRS and CDR2 YFSETQ. The CDR3 covers 16 residues. Losses at the gene ends were 0 bases for V and 1 base for J; bases not matched to a gene: 2. The CDR3 nucleotides read TGCGCCAGCAGCTTGGCCCTAGCGGGGGGCCAAGAGACCCAGTACTTC. Translation gives CASSLALAGGQETQYF.